Listed here are 29 T cell receptor beta chains from one sample, sequenced in a study of blood T cell repertoires in COVID-19. Data came from immunoSEQ multiplex PCR; TCRdb stores just in-frame clones and leaves some out. The sample shows 100,000 to 150,000 clones, 85% to 90% of them seen only once. Specimen: peripheral blood. The source is a man at least 80 years old with active or convalescent COVID-19.

This clone was found a few times. The gene calls are TRBV27 and TRBJ1-2; possibly TRBD1 for D (5 bases). Germline V gene sequence: CDR1 MNHEY, CDR2 SMNVEV (reference sequence). This CDR3 region has 15 residues. V was shortened by 3 bases and J by 2 bases, with 13 bases between the two germline ends. The CDR3 spells CASSLVAGPNYGYTF. As DNA, the CDR3 is TGTGCCAGCAGTTTGGTTGCAGGGCCCAACTATGGCTACACCTTC.

The V and J genes are TRBV5-6 and TRBJ1-3; D ambiguous. The CDR3 runs 14 residues. Trimming pared 3 bases from V and 3 bases from J, leaving 10 bases between. Germline V CDR1 and CDR2: SGHDT, YYEEEE. In nucleotides, the CDR3 is TGTGCCAGCAGCTCGGGAATCCGTGGAAACACCATATATTTT. It translates to CASSSGIRGNTIYF.

The chain is built from TRBV4-3 and TRBJ2-7; 11 bases line up with TRBD2. Germline assignment: CDR1 LGHNA and CDR2 YSLEER. The CDR3 consists of 17 residues. Trimming removed 1 base from V and 3 bases from J; junction bases left unmatched: 8. As DNA, the CDR3 is TGCGCCAGCAGCCAAGTTGTCGGCGGGACTAGCGGCTACGAGCAGTACTTC. Its translation: CASSQVVGGTSGYEQYF.

V and J are TRBV30 and TRBJ1-6, with no clear D. The CDR3 length is 18 residues. The germline V gene has CDR1 GTSNPN and CDR2 SVGIG (reference sequence). Trimming removed 0 bases from V and 0 bases from J, with 15 bases in between. This CDR3 reads CAWSVREASSSYNSPLHF. CDR3 nucleotides: TGTGCCTGGAGTGTACGAGAGGCATCGAGCTCCTATAATTCACCCCTCCACTTT.

CDR3 DNA: TGCGCCAGCAGCCAAGGGACAGGACCTAATTCACCCCTCCACTTT. It is translated as CASSQGTGPNSPLHF. The V and J genes are TRBV4-3 and TRBJ1-6; 7 bases are a match to TRBD1. The CDR3 loop spans 15 amino acids. Trimming at V came to 1 base and at J to 6 bases, leaving 3 bases not matched to a gene. In germline, CDR1 is LGHNA, CDR2 YSLEER.

This clone was counted only a few times. The chain recombines TRBV6-6 with TRBJ1-5; D gene uncertain. Per the germline V gene, CDR1 is MNHNY and CDR2 is SVGAGI (reference sequence). The V end was cut by 0 bases, the J end by 0 bases, with 9 bases between. This CDR3 is built from 16 residues. In nucleotides, the CDR3 is TGTGCCAGCAGTTACTCGAGAGATAATAGCAATCAGCCCCAGCATTTT. It encodes CASSYSRDNSNQPQHF.

The V gene is TRBV6-5, the J gene TRBJ1-2; 7 bases align to TRBD1. CDR1 and CDR2 from the germline V gene are MNHEY and SVGAGI. Germline trimming cut 8 bases from V and 0 bases from J; bases unmatched to any gene: 6. This CDR3 contains 14 residues. CDR3 region: CASSRDSSNYGYTF. CDR3 coding DNA: TGTGCCAGCTCGCGGGACAGTTCTAACTATGGCTACACCTTC.

The chain employs TRBV19 and TRBJ1-5; possibly TRBD1 for D (6 bases). V lost 6 bases and J 0 bases, leaving 12 bases between the germline ends. The CDR3 is made up of 15 amino acids. Germline V gene sequence: CDR1 LNHDA, CDR2 SQIVND (reference sequence). CDR3 sequence: CASRKGDHSNQPQHF. CDR3 bases: TGTGCCAGTAGGAAGGGGGATCATAGCAATCAGCCCCAGCATTTT. The entire variable domain, with the rest obtained from reference TRBV19 and TRBJ1-5, is as follows: DGGITQSPKYLFRKEGQNVTLSCEQNLNHDAMYWYRQDPGQGLRLIYYSQIVNDFQKGDIAEGYSVSREKKESFPLTVTSAQKNPTAFYLCASRKGDHSNQPQHFGDGTRLSIL.

This chain links TRBV4-2 with TRBJ2-7, with TRBD1 matching 8 bases. CDR3 size: 16 residues. Trimming removed 0 bases from V and 7 bases from J; junction bases left unmatched: 11. The V gene's germline CDR1 is LGHNA and CDR2 YNFKEQ. The CDR3 loop reads CASSQDSTGDLGEQYF. The CDR3 coding sequence is TGTGCCAGCAGCCAAGATTCGACAGGGGATTTGGGGGAGCAGTACTTC.

V and J are TRBV18 and TRBJ2-7, with 10 bases fitting TRBD2. The CDR3 extends over 18 amino acids. Unmatched junction bases numbered 10, after V lost 2 bases and J lost 0 bases. Germline V gene sequence: CDR1 KGHSH, CDR2 LQKENI. The CDR3 sequence: CASSPYNSGTSVSYEQYF. The CDR3 bases are TGTGCCAGCTCACCATACAACTCCGGGACTAGCGTCTCCTACGAGCAGTACTTC.

This clone was observed a single time. The gene calls are TRBV7-2 and TRBJ2-7, with D possibly matching TRBD1 (6 bases). Germline assignment: CDR1 SGHTA and CDR2 FQGNSA. With 6 bases removed from V and 9 bases from J, the gap between germline ends came to 24 bases. This CDR3 spans 15 amino acids. CDR3 sequence (DNA): TGTGCCAGCAGTCCCTCCGGGACAACCTGGAGTGGGCAGTACTTC. Its translation is CASSPSGTTWSGQYF.

The gene calls are TRBV18 and TRBJ1-6, with D hard to call. This CDR3 spans 13 amino acids. Germline loops: CDR1 KGHSH, CDR2 LQKENI. The germline V and J ends were trimmed by 2 bases and 5 bases, with 4 bases remaining between them. The CDR3 is CASSPFNNSPLHF. The CDR3 DNA follows: TGTGCCAGCTCACCATTTAATAATTCACCCCTCCACTTT.

The genes are TRBV19 and TRBJ2-1; TRBD2 matches at 9 bases. The CDR3 extends over 13 amino acids. The germline CDR1 and CDR2 sequences are LNHDA and SQIVND (reference sequence). V was pared by 8 bases and J by 5 bases, with 4 bases of the junction left unmatched. CDR3 loop: CASSSGMNNEQFF. CDR3 nucleotide sequence: TGTGCCAGTTCTAGCGGGATGAACAATGAGCAGTTCTTC.

This clone was seen a handful of times. V and J are TRBV29-1 and TRBJ1-1; 11 bases align to TRBD1. The CDR3 totals 11 residues. Trimming at V came to 7 bases and at J to 10 bases, leaving 5 bases not matched to a gene. Germline V gene lookup returns CDR1 SQVTM and CDR2 ANQGSEA. The CDR3 DNA follows: TGCAGCGCCCAGGACAGGGGGCTAGCTTTCTTT. It yields the protein CSAQDRGLAFF.

The chain joins TRBV10-3 to TRBJ2-3; 13 bases agree with TRBD2. The germline V gene encodes CDR1 ENHRY and CDR2 SYGVKD. CDR3 length: 18 amino acids. J was trimmed by 4 bases and V by 2 bases; bases with no gene match: 9. CDR3 residues: CAISEARTSGSFADTQYF. CDR3 nucleotide sequence: TGTGCCATCAGTGAGGCCCGGACTAGCGGGAGTTTCGCAGATACGCAGTATTTT.

The gene calls are TRBV9 and TRBJ1-2; 10 nucleotides line up with TRBD1. V dropped 0 bases and J dropped 1; count of bases not matched to a gene: 9. CDR1 and CDR2 from the germline V gene are SGDLS and YYNGEE. The CDR3 consists of 18 residues. This chain's CDR3 is CASSVDPRGQGINYGYTF. DNA for the CDR3: TGTGCCAGCAGCGTAGATCCCCGGGGACAGGGGATTAACTATGGCTACACCTTC.

The rearrangement links TRBV6-5 to TRBJ1-3; no clear D gene. The CDR3 is 13 residues long. Germline CDR1 MNHEY, CDR2 SVGAGI. V gave up 7 bases and J gave up 4 bases, with 11 bases separating them. The CDR3: CASTPPSGNTIYF. CDR3 in DNA: TGTGCCAGCACCCCCCCGTCCGGAAACACCATATATTTT.

The chain has TRBV7-8 and TRBJ2-3, with 10 bases aligning to TRBD2. Germline CDR1 reads SGHVS; CDR2 reads FQNEAQ. The ends lost 5 bases at V and 2 bases at J; junction bases unmatched: 7. The CDR3 is 16 amino acids. The CDR3 is CASSRASGRATDTQYF. Here the CDR3 DNA reads TGTGCCAGCAGCCGAGCGAGCGGGAGGGCCACAGATACGCAGTATTTT.

The CDR3, as DNA: TGTGCCAGCAGCAGGACTAGCTCGTTTCGCGGGGAGCAGTTCTTC. It codes for CASSRTSSFRGEQFF. The chain links TRBV21-1 to TRBJ2-1; the D call in the table, TRBD2, was not verified against the DNA. TRBV21-1 is deemed a pseudogene. The CDR3 is 15 amino acids.

V and J are TRBV7-8 and TRBJ1-5; D perhaps matches TRBD1 (5 bases). V lost 5 bases and J lost 3, with 11 bases in between. This CDR3 comprises 14 residues. CDR1 SGHVS and CDR2 FQNEAQ come from the germline V gene. DNA for the CDR3: TGTGCCAGCAGCCCCGACAGTGCCAATCAGCCCCAGCATTTT. Encoded protein: CASSPDSANQPQHF.

This chain uses TRBV10-3 with TRBJ1-6; D is perhaps TRBD1 (5 bases). Germline CDR1 reads ENHRY; CDR2 reads SYGVKD. The V and J ends lost 4 bases and 8 bases respectively, with 12 bases between them. This CDR3 is 14 amino acids long. The CDR3 here is CAISARESDSPLHF. As DNA, the CDR3 is TGTGCCATCAGTGCCAGGGAATCGGATTCACCCCTCCACTTT.

This sequence joins TRBV7-8 and TRBJ2-5; TRBD1 agrees at 9 bases. CDR3 length: 14 amino acids. V was clipped by 1 base and J by 5 bases; unmatched bases: 2. Germline assignment: CDR1 SGHVS and CDR2 FQNEAQ. The chain's CDR3 is CASSLGTGVETQYF. The CDR3 DNA sequence: TGTGCCAGCAGCTTAGGGACAGGGGTTGAGACCCAGTACTTC.

This chain joins TRBV12-3 or TRBV12-4 and TRBJ1-4, with D perhaps TRBD1 (5 bases). V was shortened by 6 bases and J by 7 bases, with 12 bases between the two germline ends. This CDR3 spans 13 amino acids. CDR3 nucleotide sequence: TGTGCCAGCAGCCCCGGGGGGGGTGAAAAACTGTTTTTT. Residues: CASSPGGGEKLFF.

The chain uses TRBV6-2 or TRBV6-3 and TRBJ2-5; 10 nucleotides align to TRBD2. This CDR3 is 20 amino acids long. The trim removed 2 bases at V and 4 bases at J, leaving 19 bases unmatched. CDR1 and CDR2 (germline): MNHEY, SVGEGT. CDR3 sequence: CASSYDGTAGGPRVSETQYF. CDR3 sequence (DNA): TGTGCCAGCAGTTACGACGGTACAGCGGGGGGGCCTCGGGTTTCAGAGACCCAGTACTTC.

The genes are TRBV12-5 and TRBJ2-7; possible D gene TRBD1, 5 bases. V was clipped by 2 bases and J by 5 bases, with 10 bases between them. The CDR3 is 13 residues long. Germline loops: CDR1 LGHNT, CDR2 FRNRAP. Here the CDR3 reads CASGLRGWHEQYF. The CDR3 nucleotides are TGTGCTAGTGGTTTGAGGGGTTGGCACGAGCAGTACTTC.

This clone is medium-sized by share. V and J are TRBV30 and TRBJ1-1, with 10 bases aligning to TRBD1. In germline, CDR1 is GTSNPN, CDR2 SVGIG (reference sequence). The CDR3 is 14 amino acids. J lost 4 bases, V lost 2 bases, and 4 bases had no gene match. Here the CDR3 reads CAWSRQGAVTEAFF. DNA of the CDR3: TGTGCCTGGAGTCGACAGGGGGCGGTCACTGAAGCTTTCTTT.

This clone was seen only once. The rearrangement links TRBV3-1 (or the pseudogene TRBV3-2) to TRBJ2-5, with 10 bases that match TRBD2. The germline V gene encodes CDR1 LGHDT and CDR2 YNNKEL (reference sequence). With 4 bases clipped from V and 5 bases from J, the junction kept 10 bases outside the gene matches. This CDR3 has 16 residues. The CDR3 coding sequence is TGTGCCAGCAGCCGTAGACTAGCGGGCCGGGGGGAGACCCAGTACTTC. This translates into CASSRRLAGRGETQYF.

A single count supports this clone. The chain uses TRBV3-1 (or the pseudogene TRBV3-2) and TRBJ2-7; tentatively, D is TRBD1 (6 bases). From germline, CDR1 is LGHDT and CDR2 YNNKEL (reference sequence). The V end lost 0 bases, the J end lost 0 bases, and 12 bases lay between the germline ends. The CDR3 runs to 16 residues. Here the CDR3 DNA reads TGTGCCAGCAGCCAAGATCGGGACACTTACTCCTACGAGCAGTACTTC. Residues: CASSQDRDTYSYEQYF.

The V call is TRBV9, the J call TRBJ1-4; a possible D gene is TRBD1 (6 bases). With 4 bases removed from V and 6 bases from J, the gap between germline ends came to 22 bases. Germline CDR1 is SGDLS and CDR2 is YYNGEE. The length of the CDR3 is 17 residues. DNA of the CDR3: TGTGCCAGCAGCCTCCAGGGGTCGCTCGGTACCGATGAAAAACTGTTTTTT. It is translated as CASSLQGSLGTDEKLFF.